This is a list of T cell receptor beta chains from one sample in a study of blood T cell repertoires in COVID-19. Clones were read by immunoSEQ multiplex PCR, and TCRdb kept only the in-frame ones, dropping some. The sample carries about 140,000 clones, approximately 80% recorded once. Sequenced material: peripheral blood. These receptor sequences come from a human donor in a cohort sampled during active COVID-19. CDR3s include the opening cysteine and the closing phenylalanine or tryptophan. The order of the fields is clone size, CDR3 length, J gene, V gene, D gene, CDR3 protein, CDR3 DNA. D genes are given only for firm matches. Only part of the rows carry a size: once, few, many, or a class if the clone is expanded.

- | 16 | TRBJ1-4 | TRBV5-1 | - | CASSLAGSSTNEKLFF | TGCGCCAGCAGCTTGGCTGGGAGCTCAACTAATGAAAAACTGTTTTTT
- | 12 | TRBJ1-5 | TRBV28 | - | CASSLVDQPQHF | TGTGCCAGCAGTTTGGTAGATCAGCCCCAGCATTTT
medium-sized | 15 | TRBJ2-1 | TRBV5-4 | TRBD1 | CASSLGQGAYNEQFF | TGTGCCAGCAGCTTAGGACAGGGGGCCTACAATGAGCAGTTCTTC
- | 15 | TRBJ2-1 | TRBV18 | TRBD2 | CASSPTSGPYNEQFF | TGTGCCAGCTCACCCACTAGCGGGCCCTACAATGAGCAGTTCTTC
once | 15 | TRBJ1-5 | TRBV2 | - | CASSEAAGGNQPQHF | TGTGCCAGCAGTGAAGCCGCGGGCGGCAATCAGCCCCAGCATTTT
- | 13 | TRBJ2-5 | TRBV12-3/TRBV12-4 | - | CASSFSEFETQYF | TGTGCCAGCAGTTTTTCCGAGTTTGAGACCCAGTACTTC
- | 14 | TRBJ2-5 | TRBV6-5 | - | CASSYGGGGETQYF | TGTGCCAGCAGTTACGGTGGCGGAGGAGAGACCCAGTACTTC
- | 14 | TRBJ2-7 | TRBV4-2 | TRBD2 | CASSQALAVYEQYF | TGTGCCAGCAGCCAAGCACTAGCGGTCTACGAGCAGTACTTC
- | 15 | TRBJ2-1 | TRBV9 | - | CASSVRDWNYNEQFF | TGTGCCAGCAGCGTCCGGGACTGGAACTACAATGAGCAGTTCTTC
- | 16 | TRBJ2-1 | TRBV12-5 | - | CASGAHSGSSYNEQFF | TGTGCTAGTGGTGCCCACTCCGGGAGCTCCTACAATGAGCAGTTCTTC
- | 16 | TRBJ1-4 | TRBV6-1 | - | CASSELKGAHNEKLFF | TGTGCCAGCAGTGAACTCAAAGGGGCCCATAATGAAAAACTGTTTTTT
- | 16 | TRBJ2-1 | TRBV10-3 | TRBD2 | CAISEAREGQSNEQFF | TGTGCCATCAGTGAAGCCCGGGAGGGCCAAAGTAATGAGCAGTTCTTC
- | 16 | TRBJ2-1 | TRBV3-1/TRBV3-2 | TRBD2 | CASSHRTTSGSNEQFF | TGTGCCAGCAGCCACCGAACCACTAGCGGGAGCAATGAGCAGTTCTTC
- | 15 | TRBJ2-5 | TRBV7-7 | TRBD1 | CASSSDRGRRETQYF | TGTGCTAGCAGCTCGGACAGGGGGCGGCGAGAGACCCAGTACTTC
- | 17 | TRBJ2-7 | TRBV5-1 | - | CASSLKVDSGSSYEQYF | TGCGCCAGCAGCTTGAAGGTAGATAGCGGTAGCTCCTACGAGCAGTACTTC
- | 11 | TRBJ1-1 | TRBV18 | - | CASSPRLEAFF | TGTGCCAGCTCACCACGGCTTGAAGCTTTCTTT